This TCR beta chain appears in the sequencing data of a study of vaccination effects on CD4 cells after COVID-19. Overall study findings and caveats: Marked clonal contraction of both clone types appeared late after vaccination. Healthy vaccinees showed cross-reactivity with common cold coronaviruses in only 1 of 255 vaccine-induced clones.

Viral peptide pools were used in the ViraFEST assay to expand antigen-specific CD4+ T cells, and sequencing came afterward. It was after 10 days of culture that CD4+ T cells were isolated. Negative nucleocapsid antibody tests before and after vaccination confirmed no previous SARS-CoV-2 infection. Wells containing two million PBMC each were cultured with approximately 9.2 IU/ml IL-2 and 8 to 10 ug/ml peptides. About this clone itself: The target antigen is unknown.

V lost 3 bases to trimming and J lost 3 bases; unmatched junction nucleotides: 6. The CDR3 spans 15 residues. The germline gives CDR1 LGHNA, CDR2 YSLEER. The repertoire was sequenced with immunoSEQ multiplex PCR; TCRdb's copy has only in-frame clones and lacks some. This table holds 70,000 to 95,000 clones, approximately 74% found once. The receptor comes from a human donor who received a COVID-19 vaccine. The chain employs TRBV4-3 and TRBJ2-5; 8 bases line up with TRBD1. The specimen comprised CD4+ T cells from PBMCs cultured with HCoV-229E spike peptides, sampled before COVID-19 vaccination. The CDR3 loop is CASSHRTGTEETQYF. The CDR3 DNA sequence: TGCGCCAGCAGCCACCGGACAGGGACGGAAGAGACCCAGTACTTC.